This T cell receptor (beta chain) was captured in a study of OX40 agonist ivuxolimab in advanced cancers. Study as a whole: Ivuxolimab was administered intravenously to patients at 0.01 to 10 mg/kg every 2 weeks. A diagnosis of hepatocellular carcinoma, melanoma, renal cell or head and neck cancer was present in dose-escalation patients. Study conclusions and caveats: There were also nonresponders showing low normalized T-cell clonal expansion.

Assay: immunoSEQ multiplex PCR; the TCRdb copy retains only in-frame clones and omits some. The sample includes about 69,000 clones, 90% of them seen just once. Looked up from germline, CDR1 is SGHTS and CDR2 is YDEGEE. V was clipped by 4 bases and J by 4 bases; unmatched bases: 1. This CDR3 has 13 amino acids. Regarding this clone: The target antigen is unknown.

V usage is TRBV5-8 and J usage is TRBJ1-2; 10 bases are a match to TRBD1. This specimen consisted of CD4+ or CD8+ T cells sorted from blood, obtained in a trial of the OX40 agonist ivuxolimab. This TCR came from an adult with an advanced solid tumor such as melanoma, head and neck, liver or kidney cancer. The CDR3 reads CASSRDRGYGYTF. CDR3 DNA: TGTGCCAGCAGCAGGGACAGGGGCTATGGCTACACCTTC.